This entry is about one T cell receptor (beta chain). The data originate from a study of shared clonotypes between healthy human individuals. The assay was immunoSEQ multiplex PCR, and TCRdb's table has in-frame clones only and misses some. The data contain some 2.1 million clones, around 93% of them singletons. V shed 10 bases and J shed 0 bases, with 16 bases lying between them. CDR1 ENHRY and CDR2 SYGVKD come from the germline V gene. This CDR3 has 14 residues. CD45RO-negative CD8 cells positively selected for CCR7 made up the naive population, which excluded terminally differentiated effector memory CD45RA+ cells.

Sequencing was done on a sample of naive CD8+ T cells from PBMCs. The rearrangement uses TRBV10-3 and TRBJ2-7, with D maybe TRBD1 (6 bases). The clonotype was recovered from a young man in good health. Some clones in this sample may be carry-over from other donors' samples. CDR3 DNA: TGTGCCACGGATTCGACAGGACCCTCCTACGAGCAGTACTTC. This encodes CATDSTGPSYEQYF.